Detailed here is one T cell receptor (beta chain). The data derive from a study of T cell changes during pregnancy in multiple sclerosis. The table came from immunoSEQ multiplex PCR; TCRdb's copy has only in-frame clones and leaves some out. Of approximately 53,000 clones listed, about 92% are singletons. CDR1 and CDR2 (germline): SGHNT, YYREEE (reference sequence). The V and J ends lost 0 bases and 5 bases respectively, with 14 bases between them. The CDR3 totals 15 residues. The V and J genes are TRBV5-4 and TRBJ2-5; perhaps TRBD2 as D (6 bases). The sample in question was CD4+ T cells from peripheral blood mononuclear cells, obtained before pregnancy. This clonotype was obtained from a female donor with multiple sclerosis, enrolled in a pregnancy study. CDR3 amino acids: CASSLGPASAETQYF. The CDR3 nucleotides read TGTGCCAGCAGCTTGGGGCCGGCTAGCGCGGAGACCCAGTACTTC.